This is a list of T cell receptor beta chains from one sample in a study of T cells after yellow fever vaccination. In TCRdb, the 5' RACE reads were re-called with MiXCR into one record per CDR3 protein. The table has about 120,000 distinct CDR3 sequences, roughly 10% seen once. Source: CD8+ T cells sorted from PBMCs, taken on the day of the yellow fever booster vaccination. Every receptor here comes from a young man who received the YFV17D yellow fever vaccine. The conserved cysteine and the conserved F or W are not part of the CDR3 here. Each record gives: clone size, J gene, D gene, V gene, CDR3 protein. The D gene is left open where the match is weak. Rows give clone size only sometimes, using once, few, many, or a class for an expanded clone.

size: NA; J: TRBJ2-3; D: TRBD2; V: TRBV7-8; CDR3: ASSLAFVGGGDTQY
size: many; J: TRBJ1-4; D: NA; V: TRBV20-1; CDR3: SAIVGVSYRYPNEKLF
size: NA; J: TRBJ2-1; D: NA; V: TRBV12-3/TRBV12-4; CDR3: ASSLRERGDEQF
size: NA; J: TRBJ2-5; D: TRBD2; V: TRBV6-5; CDR3: ASSSSGGIQETQY
size: NA; J: TRBJ2-3; D: TRBD2; V: TRBV7-9; CDR3: ASSFSGTSRTDTQY
size: few; J: TRBJ1-1; D: NA; V: TRBV4-3; CDR3: ASSQVKRAGNTEAF
size: NA; J: TRBJ2-2; D: TRBD2; V: TRBV14; CDR3: ASSHTRTSGGTGELF
size: few; J: TRBJ1-4; D: TRBD1; V: TRBV3-1; CDR3: ASSQERDRGNEKLF
size: NA; J: TRBJ2-2; D: TRBD2; V: TRBV12-3/TRBV12-4; CDR3: ASSLGIAGTGELF
size: NA; J: TRBJ2-5; D: TRBD1; V: TRBV6-1; CDR3: ASKVWQGAETQY
size: few; J: TRBJ1-6; D: NA; V: TRBV4-1; CDR3: ASSQGRGADSPLH
size: NA; J: TRBJ2-3; D: TRBD1; V: TRBV4-3; CDR3: ASSQGDSRTDTQY
size: NA; J: TRBJ2-7; D: TRBD1; V: TRBV7-3; CDR3: ARSLSGTGGNEQY
size: NA; J: TRBJ2-5; D: TRBD2; V: TRBV20-1; CDR3: SARETLSSGRQETQY
size: few; J: TRBJ2-2; D: NA; V: TRBV6-5; CDR3: ASSYEGPHGELF
size: many; J: TRBJ1-1; D: NA; V: TRBV5-1; CDR3: ADDRTEAF
size: once; J: TRBJ2-3; D: NA; V: TRBV9; CDR3: ASALGTGGGNTQY
size: NA; J: TRBJ2-5; D: NA; V: TRBV7-6; CDR3: ASSSRHEKTQY
size: few; J: TRBJ1-3; D: NA; V: TRBV4-1; CDR3: ASRSGFGNTIY
size: NA; J: TRBJ1-1; D: NA; V: TRBV4-2; CDR3: ASSHSLGANTEAF
size: NA; J: TRBJ1-2; D: TRBD1; V: TRBV12-3/TRBV12-4; CDR3: ASSLRRTGAYGYT
size: few; J: TRBJ2-1; D: TRBD2; V: TRBV4-1; CDR3: ASSQGVLAGGGEQF
size: NA; J: TRBJ2-1; D: TRBD2; V: TRBV30; CDR3: AWSVEERLAGGNPLRYNEQF
size: many; J: TRBJ2-2; D: NA; V: TRBV6-2/TRBV6-3; CDR3: ASSYQGNTGELF
size: NA; J: TRBJ1-1; D: TRBD1; V: TRBV12-3/TRBV12-4; CDR3: ASRYRGRGTEAF
size: many; J: TRBJ2-7; D: NA; V: TRBV18; CDR3: ASSPDGSYEQY
size: NA; J: TRBJ2-1; D: TRBD2; V: TRBV27; CDR3: ASSFRPSGGNNEQF